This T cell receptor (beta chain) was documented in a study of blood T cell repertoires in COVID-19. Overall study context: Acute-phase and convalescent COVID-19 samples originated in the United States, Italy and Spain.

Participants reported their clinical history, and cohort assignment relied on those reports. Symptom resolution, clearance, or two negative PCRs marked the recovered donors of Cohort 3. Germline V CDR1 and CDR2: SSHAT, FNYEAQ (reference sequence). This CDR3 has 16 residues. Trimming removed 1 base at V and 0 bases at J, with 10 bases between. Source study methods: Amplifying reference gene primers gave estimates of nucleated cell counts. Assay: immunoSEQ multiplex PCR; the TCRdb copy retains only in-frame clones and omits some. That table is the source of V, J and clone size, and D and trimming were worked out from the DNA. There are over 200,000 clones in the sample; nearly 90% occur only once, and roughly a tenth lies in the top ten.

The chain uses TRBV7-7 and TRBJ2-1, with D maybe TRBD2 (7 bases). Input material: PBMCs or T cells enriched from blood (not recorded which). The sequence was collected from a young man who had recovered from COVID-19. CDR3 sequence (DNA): TGTGCCAGCAGCTTAGAGGGGGGGAGCTCCTACAATGAGCAGTTCTTC. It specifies CASSLEGGSSYNEQFF.